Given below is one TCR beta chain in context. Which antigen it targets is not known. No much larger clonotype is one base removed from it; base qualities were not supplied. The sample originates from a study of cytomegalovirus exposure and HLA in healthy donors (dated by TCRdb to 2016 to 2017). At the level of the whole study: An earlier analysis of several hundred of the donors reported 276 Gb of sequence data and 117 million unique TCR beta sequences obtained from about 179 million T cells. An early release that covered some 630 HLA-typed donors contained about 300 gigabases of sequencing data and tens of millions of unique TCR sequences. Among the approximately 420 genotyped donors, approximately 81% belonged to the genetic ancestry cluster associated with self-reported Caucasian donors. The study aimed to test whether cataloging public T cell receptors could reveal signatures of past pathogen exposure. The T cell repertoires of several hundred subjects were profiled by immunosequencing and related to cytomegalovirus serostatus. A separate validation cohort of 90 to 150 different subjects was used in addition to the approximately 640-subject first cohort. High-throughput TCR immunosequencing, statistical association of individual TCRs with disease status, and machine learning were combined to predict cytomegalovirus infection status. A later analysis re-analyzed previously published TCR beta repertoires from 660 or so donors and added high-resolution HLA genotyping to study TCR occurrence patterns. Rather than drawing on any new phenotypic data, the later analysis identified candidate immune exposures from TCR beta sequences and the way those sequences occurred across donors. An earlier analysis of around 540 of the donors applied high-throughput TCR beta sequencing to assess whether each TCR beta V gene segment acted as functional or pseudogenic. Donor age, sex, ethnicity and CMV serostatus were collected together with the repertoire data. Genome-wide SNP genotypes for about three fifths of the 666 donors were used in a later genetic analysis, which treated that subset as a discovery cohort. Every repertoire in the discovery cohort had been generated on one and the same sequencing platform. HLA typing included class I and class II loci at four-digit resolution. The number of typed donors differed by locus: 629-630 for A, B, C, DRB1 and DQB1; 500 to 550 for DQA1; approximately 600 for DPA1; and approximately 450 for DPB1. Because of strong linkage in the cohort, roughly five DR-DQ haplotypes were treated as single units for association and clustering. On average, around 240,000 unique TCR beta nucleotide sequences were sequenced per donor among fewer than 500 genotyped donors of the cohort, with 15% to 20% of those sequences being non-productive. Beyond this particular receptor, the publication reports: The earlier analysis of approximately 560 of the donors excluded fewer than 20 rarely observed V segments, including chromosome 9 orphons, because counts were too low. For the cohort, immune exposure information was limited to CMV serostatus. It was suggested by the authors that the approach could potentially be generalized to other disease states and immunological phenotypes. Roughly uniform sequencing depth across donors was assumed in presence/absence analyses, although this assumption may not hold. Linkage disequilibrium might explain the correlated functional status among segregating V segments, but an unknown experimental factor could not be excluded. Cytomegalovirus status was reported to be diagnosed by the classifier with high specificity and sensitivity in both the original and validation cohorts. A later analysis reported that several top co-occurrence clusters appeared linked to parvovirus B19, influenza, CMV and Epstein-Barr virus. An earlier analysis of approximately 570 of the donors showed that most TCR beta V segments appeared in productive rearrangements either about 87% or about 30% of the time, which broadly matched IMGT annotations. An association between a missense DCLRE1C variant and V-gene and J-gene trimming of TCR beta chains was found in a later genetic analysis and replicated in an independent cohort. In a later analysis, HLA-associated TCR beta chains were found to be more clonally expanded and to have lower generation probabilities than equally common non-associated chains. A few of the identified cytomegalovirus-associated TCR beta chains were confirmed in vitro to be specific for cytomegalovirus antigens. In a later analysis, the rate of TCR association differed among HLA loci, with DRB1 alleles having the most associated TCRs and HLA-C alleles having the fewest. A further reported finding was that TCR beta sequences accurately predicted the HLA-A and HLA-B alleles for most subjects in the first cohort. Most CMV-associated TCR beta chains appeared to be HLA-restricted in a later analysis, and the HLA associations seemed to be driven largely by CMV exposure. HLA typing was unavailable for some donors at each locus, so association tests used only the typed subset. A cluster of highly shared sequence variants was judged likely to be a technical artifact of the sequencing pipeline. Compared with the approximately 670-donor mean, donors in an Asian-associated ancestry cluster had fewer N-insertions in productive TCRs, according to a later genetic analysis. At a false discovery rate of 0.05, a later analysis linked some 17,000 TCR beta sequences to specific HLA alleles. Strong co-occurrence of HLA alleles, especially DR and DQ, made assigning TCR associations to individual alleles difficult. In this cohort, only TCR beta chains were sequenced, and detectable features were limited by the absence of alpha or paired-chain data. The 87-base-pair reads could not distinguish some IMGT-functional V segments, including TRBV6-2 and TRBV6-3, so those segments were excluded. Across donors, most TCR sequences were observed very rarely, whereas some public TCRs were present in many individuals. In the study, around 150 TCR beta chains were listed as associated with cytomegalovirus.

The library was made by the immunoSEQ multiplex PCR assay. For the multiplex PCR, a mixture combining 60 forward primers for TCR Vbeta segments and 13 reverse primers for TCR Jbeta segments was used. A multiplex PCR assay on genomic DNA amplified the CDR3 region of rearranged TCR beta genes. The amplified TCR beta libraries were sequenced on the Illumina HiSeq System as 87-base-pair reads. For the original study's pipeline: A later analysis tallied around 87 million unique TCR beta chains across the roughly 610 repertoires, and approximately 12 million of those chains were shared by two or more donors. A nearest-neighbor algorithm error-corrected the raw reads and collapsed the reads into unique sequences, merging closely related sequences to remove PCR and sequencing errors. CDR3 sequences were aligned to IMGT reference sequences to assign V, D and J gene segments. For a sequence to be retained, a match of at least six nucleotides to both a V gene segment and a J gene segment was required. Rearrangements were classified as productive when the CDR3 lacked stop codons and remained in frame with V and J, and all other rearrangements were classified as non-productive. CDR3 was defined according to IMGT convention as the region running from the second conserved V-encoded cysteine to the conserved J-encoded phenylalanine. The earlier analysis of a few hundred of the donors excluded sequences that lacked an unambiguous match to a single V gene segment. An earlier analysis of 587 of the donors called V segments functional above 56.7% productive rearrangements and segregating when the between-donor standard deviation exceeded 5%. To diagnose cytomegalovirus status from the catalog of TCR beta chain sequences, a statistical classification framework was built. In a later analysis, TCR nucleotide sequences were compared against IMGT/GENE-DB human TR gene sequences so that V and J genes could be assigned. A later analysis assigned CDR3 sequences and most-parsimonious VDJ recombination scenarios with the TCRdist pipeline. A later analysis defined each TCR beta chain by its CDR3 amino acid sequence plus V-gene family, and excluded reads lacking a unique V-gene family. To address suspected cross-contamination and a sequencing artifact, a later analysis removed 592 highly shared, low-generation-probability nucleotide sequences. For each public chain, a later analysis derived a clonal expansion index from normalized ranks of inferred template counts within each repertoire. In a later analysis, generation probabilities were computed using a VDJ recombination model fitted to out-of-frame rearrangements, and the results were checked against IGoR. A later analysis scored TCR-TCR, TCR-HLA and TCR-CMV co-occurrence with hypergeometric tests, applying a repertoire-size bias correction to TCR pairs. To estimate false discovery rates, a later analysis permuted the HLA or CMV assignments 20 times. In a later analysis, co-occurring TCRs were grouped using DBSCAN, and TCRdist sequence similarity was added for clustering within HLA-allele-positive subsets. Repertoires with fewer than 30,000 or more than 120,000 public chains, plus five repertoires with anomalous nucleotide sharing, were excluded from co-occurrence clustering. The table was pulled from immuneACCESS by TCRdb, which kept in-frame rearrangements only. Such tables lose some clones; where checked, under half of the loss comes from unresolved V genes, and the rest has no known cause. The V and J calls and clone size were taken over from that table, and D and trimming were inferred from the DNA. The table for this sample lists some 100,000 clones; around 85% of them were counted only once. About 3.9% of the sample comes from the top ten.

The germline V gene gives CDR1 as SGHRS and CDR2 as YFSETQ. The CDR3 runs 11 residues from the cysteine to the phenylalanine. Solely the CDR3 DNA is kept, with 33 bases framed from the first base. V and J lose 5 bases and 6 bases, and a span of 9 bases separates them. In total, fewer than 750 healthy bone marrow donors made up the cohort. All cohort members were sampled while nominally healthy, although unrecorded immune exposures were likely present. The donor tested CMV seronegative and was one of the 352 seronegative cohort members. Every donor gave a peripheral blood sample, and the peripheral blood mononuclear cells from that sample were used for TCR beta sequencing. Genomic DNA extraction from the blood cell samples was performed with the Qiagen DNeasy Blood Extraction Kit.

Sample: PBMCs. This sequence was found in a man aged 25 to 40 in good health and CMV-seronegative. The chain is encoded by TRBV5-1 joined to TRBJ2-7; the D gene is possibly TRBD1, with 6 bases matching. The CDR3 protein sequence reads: CASRRGTEQYF. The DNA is TGCGCCAGCAGGAGGGGGACCGAGCAGTACTTC.